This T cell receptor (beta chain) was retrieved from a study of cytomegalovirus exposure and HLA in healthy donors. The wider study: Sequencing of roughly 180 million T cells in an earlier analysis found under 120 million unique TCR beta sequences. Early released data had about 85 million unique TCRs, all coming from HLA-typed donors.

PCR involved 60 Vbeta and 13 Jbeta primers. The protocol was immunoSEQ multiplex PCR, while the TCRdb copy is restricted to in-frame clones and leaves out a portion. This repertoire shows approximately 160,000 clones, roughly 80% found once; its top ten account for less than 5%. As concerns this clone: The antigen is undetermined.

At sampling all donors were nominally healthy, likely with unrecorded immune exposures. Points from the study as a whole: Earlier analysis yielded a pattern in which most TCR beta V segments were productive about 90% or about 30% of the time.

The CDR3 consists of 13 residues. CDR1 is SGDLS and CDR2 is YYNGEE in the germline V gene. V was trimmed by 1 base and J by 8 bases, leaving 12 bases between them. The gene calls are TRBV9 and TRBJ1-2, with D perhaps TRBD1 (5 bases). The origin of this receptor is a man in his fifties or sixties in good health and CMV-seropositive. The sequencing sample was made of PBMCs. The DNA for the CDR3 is TGTGCCAGCAGCGTATCAGGGTTAGGAGGCTACACCTTC. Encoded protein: CASSVSGLGGYTF.